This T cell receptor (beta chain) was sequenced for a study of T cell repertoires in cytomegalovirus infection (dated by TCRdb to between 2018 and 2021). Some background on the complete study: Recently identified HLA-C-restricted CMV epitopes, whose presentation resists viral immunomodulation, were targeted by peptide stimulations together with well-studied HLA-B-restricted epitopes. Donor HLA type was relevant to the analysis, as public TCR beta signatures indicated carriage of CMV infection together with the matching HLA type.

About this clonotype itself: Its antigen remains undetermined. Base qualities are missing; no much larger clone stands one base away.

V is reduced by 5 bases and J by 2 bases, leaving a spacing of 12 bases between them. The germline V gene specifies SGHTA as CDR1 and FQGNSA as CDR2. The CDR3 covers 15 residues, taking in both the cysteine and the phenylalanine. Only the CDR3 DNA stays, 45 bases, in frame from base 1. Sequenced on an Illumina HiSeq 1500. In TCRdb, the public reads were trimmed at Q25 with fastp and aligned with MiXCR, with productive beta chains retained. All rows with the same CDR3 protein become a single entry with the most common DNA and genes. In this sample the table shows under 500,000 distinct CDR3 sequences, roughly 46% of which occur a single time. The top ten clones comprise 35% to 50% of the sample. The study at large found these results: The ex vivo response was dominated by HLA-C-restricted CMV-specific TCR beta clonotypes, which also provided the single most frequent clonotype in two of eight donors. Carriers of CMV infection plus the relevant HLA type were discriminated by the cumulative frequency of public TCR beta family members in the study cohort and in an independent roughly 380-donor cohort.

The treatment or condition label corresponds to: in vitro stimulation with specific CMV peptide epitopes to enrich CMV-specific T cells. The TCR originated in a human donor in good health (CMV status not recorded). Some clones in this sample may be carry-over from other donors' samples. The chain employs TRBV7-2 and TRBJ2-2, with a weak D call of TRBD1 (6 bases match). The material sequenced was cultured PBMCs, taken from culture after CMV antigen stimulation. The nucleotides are TGTGCCAGCAGCAAATACAGGGATAACACCGGGGAGCTGTTTTTT. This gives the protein CASSKYRDNTGELFF.